Each of the 28 T cell receptor beta chains below was sequenced from the same sample in a study of T-cell memory formation after mild COVID-19. TCRdb recomputed calls from the 5' RACE reads with MiXCR, one row per CDR3 protein. The sample shows about 140,000 distinct CDR3 sequences, 6% to 6.5% of them seen only once. The sample consisted of PBMCs or a T cell subset sorted from them (not recorded which). The receptors here all came from an adult woman who had mild COVID-19 (a few samples of this study predate the infection). Cell type and time point are not known.

The chain employs TRBV7-2 and TRBJ1-1; D call uncertain. The CDR3 covers 16 residues. Germline V lookup: CDR1 SGHTA, CDR2 FQGNSA. Trimming removed 4 bases from V and 3 bases from J, with 18 bases in between. CDR3: CASSSPYEGGYTEAFF. The CDR3 coding sequence is TGTGCCAGCAGCTCACCGTACGAGGGAGGATACACTGAAGCTTTCTTT. The entire variable domain, with the rest obtained from reference TRBV7-2 and TRBJ1-1, is as follows: GAGVSQSPSNKVTEKGKDVELRCDPISGHTALYWYRQSLGQGLEFLIYFQGNSAPDKSGLPSDRFSAERTGGSVSTLTIQRTQQEDSAVYLCASSSPYEGGYTEAFFGQGTRLTVV.

This clonotype was seen many times. This chain joins TRBV24-1 and TRBJ2-3; the match to TRBD2 covers 12 bases. J gave up 2 bases and V 3 bases, and 5 bases lay outside the gene matches. The CDR3 totals 17 residues. Germline CDR1 and CDR2: KGHDR and SFDVKD. The CDR3 reads CATSDGTSGRSTDTQYF. The CDR3 DNA is TGTGCCACCAGTGATGGCACTAGCGGGAGGTCCACAGATACGCAGTATTTT.

At least ten counts were recorded for this clonotype. The chain is built from TRBV6-2 or TRBV6-3 and TRBJ2-5, with TRBD2 matching 10 bases. CDR1 and CDR2 from the germline V gene are MNHEY and SVGEGT. CDR3 size: 14 residues. After removal of 6 bases from V and 3 bases from J, the junction contained 4 bases not matched to a gene. The CDR3 DNA is TGTGCCAGCAGCCTAGCGGGAGTGAAAGAGACCCAGTACTTC. This sequence encodes CASSLAGVKETQYF.

This clonotype has ten or more counts. The J gene is TRBJ2-7, the V gene TRBV5-1; 11 bases line up with TRBD2. The germline V gene encodes CDR1 SGHRS and CDR2 YFSETQ. After removal of 1 base from V and 6 bases from J, the junction contained 18 bases not matched to a gene. The CDR3 is made up of 19 amino acids. CDR3 amino acids: CASSLMTSGTRPGMGEQYF. The DNA for the CDR3 is TGCGCCAGCAGCTTGATGACTAGCGGGACCCGCCCGGGTATGGGCGAGCAGTACTTC.

This clonotype showed up many times. V and J are TRBV5-1 and TRBJ2-4; TRBD1 aligns across 10 bases. The CDR3 has 15 amino acids. Germline V gene lookup returns CDR1 SGHRS and CDR2 YFSETQ. The junction had 6 bases not matched to a gene; V was cut back by 2 bases and J by 7 bases. The CDR3 is CASSFDRGLRNIQYF. The CDR3 DNA follows: TGCGCCAGCAGCTTTGACAGGGGGCTCAGGAACATTCAGTACTTC. Together with reference TRBV5-1 and TRBJ2-4, the CDR3 gives the full variable domain: KAGVTQTPRYLIKTRGQQVTLSCSPISGHRSVSWYQQTPGQGLQFLFEYFSETQRNKGNFPGRFSGRQFSNSRSEMNVSTLELGDSALYLCASSFDRGLRNIQYFGAGTRLSVL.

This clonotype was seen only a few times. The chain combines TRBV5-1 with TRBJ1-1, with 7 bases lining up with TRBD1. The V gene's germline CDR1 is SGHRS and CDR2 YFSETQ. Losses at the gene ends were 6 bases for V and 4 bases for J; bases not matched to a gene: 12. This CDR3 contains 15 residues. The CDR3 sequence is CASTAVGQASTEAFF. The CDR3 DNA is TGCGCCAGCACGGCAGTTGGACAGGCCTCCACTGAAGCTTTCTTT.

This chain joins TRBV6-5 and TRBJ2-2, with D possibly matching TRBD2 (6 bases). V shed 0 bases and J shed 1 base, with 15 bases lying between them. In germline, CDR1 is MNHEY, CDR2 SVGAGI. The CDR3 runs 18 residues. CDR3 DNA sequence: TGTGCCAGCAGTTACTCGATCCTGGAGGGCCTGAACACCGGGGAGCTGTTTTTT. It translates to CASSYSILEGLNTGELFF.

The chain employs TRBV12-3 or TRBV12-4 and TRBJ2-7; a weak D match, TRBD1 (6 bases). The CDR3 has 13 amino acids. V lost 3 bases, J lost 4 bases, and 10 bases lay in between. The CDR3 nucleotides are TGTGCCAGCAGTTTCCGACAGGAGTACGAGCAGTACTTC. This codes for CASSFRQEYEQYF.

This clonotype was counted only a few times. The gene calls are TRBV24-1 and TRBJ2-3; TRBD2 might be the D (6 bases). Germline values: CDR1 KGHDR, CDR2 SFDVKD. This CDR3 has 15 residues. Trimming took 9 bases from V and 2 from J, leaving 17 bases between them. The CDR3 protein is CATDPAEGLTDTQYF. The CDR3 nucleotides are TGTGCCACCGATCCCGCGGAGGGACTCACAGATACGCAGTATTTT.

V and J are TRBV29-1 and TRBJ2-1; D is possibly TRBD2 (6 bases). V was trimmed by 7 bases and J by 5 bases, leaving 18 bases between them. This CDR3 has 14 amino acids. Germline lookup yields CDR1 SQVTM and CDR2 ANQGSEA. The CDR3 nucleotides are TGCAGCGCCCAGTTGACGCGGGGACACAATGAGCAGTTCTTC. Protein sequence: CSAQLTRGHNEQFF.

This clonotype has at least ten counts. The chain couples TRBV15 to TRBJ2-7, with D unclear. The CDR3 covers 14 residues. V lost 0 bases and J lost 3, with 9 bases in between. The germline gives CDR1 LNHNV, CDR2 YYDKDF (reference sequence). CDR3 DNA: TGTGCCACCAGCAGAGATCTGGGTCTCTACGAGCAGTACTTC. Its protein is CATSRDLGLYEQYF. Drawing the rest from reference TRBV15 and TRBJ2-7, the complete variable domain is DAMVIQNPRYQVTQFGKPVTLSCSQTLNHNVMYWYQQKSSQAPKLLFHYYDKDFNNEADTPDNFQSRRPNTSFCFLDIRSPGLGDTAMYLCATSRDLGLYEQYFGPGTRLTVT.

This rearrangement joins TRBV5-1 to TRBJ1-5; TRBD1 matches at 8 bases. The germline V gene has CDR1 SGHRS and CDR2 YFSETQ. With V trimmed by 3 bases and J by 4 bases, 0 bases remained unmatched. This CDR3 spans 13 amino acids. The CDR3 here is CASSWTGNQPQHF. The CDR3 nucleotides are TGCGCCAGCAGCTGGACAGGGAATCAGCCCCAGCATTTT.

This chain joins TRBV30 and TRBJ1-1; D call uncertain. Trimming pared 0 bases from V and 5 bases from J, leaving 10 bases between. This CDR3 has 13 residues. Germline values: CDR1 GTSNPN, CDR2 SVGIG (reference sequence). Here the CDR3 reads CAWSVRVGTEAFF. The CDR3 nucleotides read TGTGCCTGGAGTGTAAGAGTTGGGACTGAAGCTTTCTTT.

This clonotype has ten or more counts. The chain carries TRBV20-1 and TRBJ2-7; D is perhaps TRBD2 (6 bases). The CDR3 spans 14 residues. Germline loops: CDR1 DFQATT, CDR2 SNEGSKA (reference sequence). V was shortened by 0 bases and J by 6 bases, with 15 bases between the two germline ends. The CDR3 spells CSARDRSGGTEQYF. CDR3 DNA: TGCAGTGCTAGAGATCGATCTGGCGGGACCGAGCAGTACTTC.

This clonotype has more than one count but fewer than ten. The chain employs TRBV9 and TRBJ2-7; 7 nucleotides line up with TRBD1. Germline CDR1 is SGDLS and CDR2 is YYNGEE. V dropped 0 bases and J dropped 3; count of bases not matched to a gene: 9. There are 16 residues in the CDR3. CDR3 DNA: TGTGCCAGCAGCGTAGAGGGCACAGGGGACCTCTACGAGCAGTACTTC. Protein sequence: CASSVEGTGDLYEQYF.

This clonotype was detected a few times. The V and J genes are TRBV29-1 and TRBJ1-1; D is uncertain. CDR3 length: 13 residues. The germline V gene has CDR1 SQVTM and CDR2 ANQGSEA. Trimming removed 0 bases at V and 0 bases at J, with 5 bases between. The CDR3 DNA sequence: TGCAGCGTTGAAGATTTCCTGAACACTGAAGCTTTCTTT. The encoded protein is CSVEDFLNTEAFF.

The chain is built from TRBV11-1 and TRBJ2-4; TRBD2 agrees at 8 bases. V gave up 4 bases and J gave up 5 bases; unmatched junction bases: 7. Per the germline V gene, CDR1 is SGHAT and CDR2 is FQDESV (reference sequence). CDR3 length: 15 amino acids. Written as DNA, the CDR3 is TGTGCCAGCAGCTCCGCGGGGGGCCGACAAAACATTCAGTACTTC. Its protein product is CASSSAGGRQNIQYF.

This clonotype was counted many times. This chain joins TRBV10-3 and TRBJ2-5, with 12 bases identical to TRBD2. Trimming cost V 8 bases and J 4 bases; bases outside gene matches: 8. In germline, CDR1 is ENHRY, CDR2 SYGVKD. CDR3 length: 15 amino acids. CDR3 protein: CAIGSSGGAGETQYF. The CDR3 nucleotides are TGTGCCATCGGGTCTAGCGGGGGGGCCGGAGAGACCCAGTACTTC.

This clonotype was found many times. The chain couples TRBV12-3 or TRBV12-4 to TRBJ1-1; perhaps TRBD1 as D (5 bases). Deletions cut 4 bases from V and 1 base from J, with 7 bases between. There are 13 residues in the CDR3. Here the CDR3 DNA reads TGTGCCAGCAGTTCTAGGGGGAACACTGAAGCTTTCTTT. As protein: CASSSRGNTEAFF.

Many counts were recorded for this clonotype. V is TRBV5-1 and J is TRBJ1-4, with D possibly matching TRBD1 (5 bases). The germline V and J ends were trimmed by 0 bases and 13 bases, with 13 bases remaining between them. Germline CDR1 and CDR2: SGHRS and YFSETQ. The CDR3 totals 13 residues. In DNA, the CDR3 is TGCGCCAGCAGCTTGGCCTCGGGGGGAAGACTGTTTTTT. Protein product: CASSLASGGRLFF.

This clonotype was recorded at least ten times. This chain joins TRBV20-1 and TRBJ1-2; a possible D gene is TRBD1 (5 bases). Deletions cut 3 bases from V and 2 bases from J, with 13 bases between. CDR1 and CDR2 (germline): DFQATT, SNEGSKA (reference sequence). This CDR3 has 14 amino acids. CDR3 sequence: CSASSPRANYGYTF. CDR3 DNA: TGCAGTGCTAGTTCGCCCAGGGCAAACTATGGCTACACCTTC.

This clonotype came up many times. This chain uses TRBV6-5 with TRBJ1-4; D might be TRBD1 (5 bases). Germline CDR1 reads MNHEY; CDR2 reads SVGAGI. The CDR3 covers 15 residues. V was cut by 2 bases and J by 8 bases, with 15 bases left in between. The CDR3 protein is CASSYGVGDGEKLFF. CDR3 DNA: TGTGCCAGCAGTTACGGGGTAGGGGACGGGGAAAAACTGTTTTTT.

This clonotype was observed a few times. This sequence joins TRBV4-1 and TRBJ2-1, with 14 positions matching TRBD2. CDR3 length equals 15 residues. V was clipped by 1 base and J by 15 bases; unmatched bases: 8. The germline gives CDR1 MGHRA, CDR2 YSYEKL. The CDR3 here is CASSQGGTSGRIRFF. DNA for the CDR3: TGCGCCAGCAGCCAAGGGGGGACTAGCGGGAGAATTCGGTTCTTC.

This clonotype was detected many times. This sequence joins TRBV20-1 and TRBJ1-2; 10 bases map to TRBD1. The CDR3 length is 14 residues. V lost 5 bases and J lost 3; bases outside the gene matches: 6. CDR1 DFQATT and CDR2 SNEGSKA come from the germline V gene (reference sequence). The CDR3 spells CSADWTGGDYGYTF. The CDR3 DNA reads as TGCAGTGCTGACTGGACAGGGGGGGACTATGGCTACACCTTC.

Ten or more counts support this clonotype. The V call is TRBV12-3 or TRBV12-4, the J call TRBJ2-2; D unresolved. Trimming removed 3 bases at V and 4 bases at J, with 12 bases between. The CDR3 is 15 amino acids. The CDR3 region is CASSFGSQTTGELFF. The CDR3 nucleotides are TGTGCCAGCAGTTTCGGTTCCCAGACCACCGGGGAGCTGTTTTTT.

This clonotype showed up many times. The rearrangement links TRBV7-6 to TRBJ2-1, with a weak D call TRBD1 (6 bases). The CDR3 covers 16 residues. In germline, CDR1 is SGHVS, CDR2 FNYEAQ. Trimming shortened V by 7 bases and J by 1 base, and 17 bases separated the two germline ends. Here the CDR3 reads CASTPQPGVSYNEQFF. CDR3 DNA: TGTGCCAGCACCCCTCAGCCAGGGGTGTCCTACAATGAGCAGTTCTTC.

This clonotype has ten or more counts. This chain connects TRBV20-1 to TRBJ1-1, with D possibly being TRBD1 (6 bases). Germline V gives CDR1 DFQATT, CDR2 SNEGSKA (reference sequence). This CDR3 has 13 amino acids. Between the trimmed V and J ends, which lost 4 bases and 6 bases, there was a span of 15 bases. CDR3 loop: CSAIKQGYPEAFF. CDR3 in DNA: TGCAGTGCTATCAAACAGGGATATCCTGAAGCTTTCTTT.

This clonotype was picked up a small number of times. The chain links TRBV4-1 to TRBJ2-5; tentatively, D is TRBD1 or TRBD2 (5 bases each). The V and J ends lost 4 bases and 5 bases respectively, with 11 bases between them. The CDR3 is made up of 13 amino acids. CDR1 and CDR2 (germline): MGHRA, YSYEKL. The CDR3 nucleotides are TGCGCCAGCAGCCTCACTTGGGGGGAGACCCAGTACTTC. It encodes CASSLTWGETQYF.